This TCR beta chain was captured in a study of shared clonotypes between healthy human individuals. Naive CD8 cells, CD45RO-negative and positively selected for CCR7, excluded terminally differentiated effector memory CD45RA+ cells. Trimming shortened V by 3 bases and J by 2 bases, and 14 bases separated the two germline ends. The CDR3 covers 16 residues. Germline V gives CDR1 LNHNV, CDR2 YYDKDF (reference sequence). The repertoire was sequenced with immunoSEQ multiplex PCR; TCRdb's copy has only in-frame clones and lacks some. Of millions of clones in the sample, about 94% are singletons; the top ten hold around 1.1%.

This clonotype was sampled from a man between 18 and 29 years old in good health. This chain connects TRBV15 to TRBJ2-1; tentative D call: TRBD2 (6 bases). What was sequenced was naive CD8+ T cells sorted from blood. CDR3 loop: CATSRGRTGAYNEQFF. The CDR3 coding sequence is TGTGCCACCAGCAGGGGAAGGACGGGAGCCTACAATGAGCAGTTCTTC.